One and the same sample provided the 5 T cell receptor beta chains below, sequenced in a study of blood T cell repertoires in COVID-19. Clones were sequenced by immunoSEQ multiplex PCR, and TCRdb holds only the in-frame ones, with some missing. Of fewer than 180,000 clones in the sample, 65% to 90% are singletons; the top ten hold less than 3.5%. The sample consisted of peripheral blood. These TCRs come from a man in his 70s with acute or convalescent COVID-19.

The chain combines TRBV27 with TRBJ2-7, with TRBD2 identical over 13 bases. With 5 bases clipped from V and 4 bases from J, the junction kept 5 bases outside the gene matches. The CDR3 consists of 15 residues. CDR1 is MNHEY, CDR2 SMNVEV, per germline (reference sequence). The CDR3 is CASSPTSGRGYEQYF. The CDR3 coding sequence is TGTGCCAGCAGTCCCACTAGCGGGAGGGGTTACGAGCAGTACTTC.

The rearrangement joins TRBV28 to TRBJ2-1; the match to TRBD2 covers 10 bases. V shed 8 bases and J 4 bases; nucleotides not matched to a gene: 8. This CDR3 is built from 15 residues. Germline V CDR1 and CDR2: MDHEN, SYDVKM. The CDR3: CASATLAGAYNEQFF. CDR3 sequence (DNA): TGTGCCAGCGCCACCCTAGCGGGAGCATACAATGAGCAGTTCTTC.

The CDR3 coding sequence is TGTGCCACCAGCAGTGAGCTCTACGAGCAGTACTTC. Translated, it gives CATSSELYEQYF. This chain connects TRBV15 to TRBJ2-7; D ambiguous. Germline values: CDR1 LNHNV, CDR2 YYDKDF (reference sequence). The CDR3 runs 12 residues. With 3 bases removed from V and 3 bases from J, the gap between germline ends came to 6 bases. Full variable domain (remainder filled in from reference TRBV15 and TRBJ2-7): DAMVIQNPRYQVTQFGKPVTLSCSQTLNHNVMYWYQQKSSQAPKLLFHYYDKDFNNEADTPDNFQSRRPNTSFCFLDIRSPGLGDTAMYLCATSSELYEQYFGPGTRLTVT.

The chain uses TRBV7-8 and TRBJ2-7; tentatively, D is TRBD1 (5 bases). V was shortened by 5 bases and J by 7 bases, with 27 bases between the two germline ends. This CDR3 contains 17 residues. Per germline, CDR1 SGHVS and CDR2 FQNEAQ. CDR3 region: CASSPRPDIPRQDEQYF. Written as DNA, the CDR3 is TGTGCCAGCAGCCCGCGCCCGGACATACCCCGTCAGGATGAGCAGTACTTC.

This rearrangement joins TRBV6-5 to TRBJ1-1; tentatively, D is TRBD1 (6 bases). Germline V gives CDR1 MNHEY, CDR2 SVGAGI. The CDR3 has 15 residues. V shed 5 bases and J shed 1 base, with 14 bases lying between them. CDR3 nucleotide sequence: TGTGCCAGCAGTCCCCTGACAGGCGCGAACACTGAAGCTTTCTTT. The encoded protein is CASSPLTGANTEAFF.